These T cell receptor beta chains were read from a single sample in a study of blood T cell repertoires in COVID-19. The method was immunoSEQ multiplex PCR; TCRdb's version includes in-frame clones alone and lacks a portion of them. The sample gives some 140,000 clones, around 79% of which show up once; around 5% is in the top ten. Sequences were obtained from peripheral blood. These receptor sequences come from a woman in her 70s with COVID-19, enrolled during active disease. The CDR3 runs from the conserved cysteine through the conserved F or W. The order of the fields is CDR3 DNA, CDR3 protein, D gene, J gene, clone size, V gene. D genes are given only for firm matches. Clone sizes are given selectively: once, few, many, or a class where the clone is expanded.

CDR3 DNA: TGTGCCAGTAGAACCACAGGGGTGGCCTATGGCTACACCTTC
CDR3 protein: CASRTTGVAYGYTF
D gene: TRBD1
J gene: TRBJ1-2
clone size: .
V gene: TRBV19

CDR3 DNA: TGTGCCAGTAGTACCAGCTCGGCAGGGTATGGCTACACCTTC
CDR3 protein: CASSTSSAGYGYTF
D gene: .
J gene: TRBJ1-2
clone size: few
V gene: TRBV19

CDR3 DNA: TGTGCCAGCAGCCAACTCCGACAGGTCGGGGAGCTGTTTTTT
CDR3 protein: CASSQLRQVGELFF
D gene: .
J gene: TRBJ2-2
clone size: .
V gene: TRBV3-1/TRBV3-2

CDR3 DNA: TGTGCCAGCAGGGGACTGCTTTACGAGCAGTACTTC
CDR3 protein: CASRGLLYEQYF
D gene: .
J gene: TRBJ2-7
clone size: once
V gene: TRBV28

CDR3 DNA: TGTGCCACCCAGGGGAGTTATGGAAACACCATATATTTT
CDR3 protein: CATQGSYGNTIYF
D gene: .
J gene: TRBJ1-3
clone size: .
V gene: TRBV6-1

CDR3 DNA: TGTGCCAGCAGCCAAAATCCGGGACAGGGGGCAGGGGAGCAGTACTTC
CDR3 protein: CASSQNPGQGAGEQYF
D gene: TRBD1
J gene: TRBJ2-7
clone size: .
V gene: TRBV4-2

CDR3 DNA: TGTGCCATCAGTCACGAACCAGCGACTAGTCCCTCCTACGAGCAGTACTTC
CDR3 protein: CAISHEPATSPSYEQYF
D gene: .
J gene: TRBJ2-7
clone size: .
V gene: TRBV10-3

CDR3 DNA: TGTGCCAGCAGCCAGCGTGGGGCCAACGTCCTGACTTTC
CDR3 protein: CASSQRGANVLTF
D gene: .
J gene: TRBJ2-6
clone size: .
V gene: TRBV3-1/TRBV3-2

CDR3 DNA: TGTGCCAGTAGTCATCGGACAGGGGGCAATGGCTACACCTTC
CDR3 protein: CASSHRTGGNGYTF
D gene: TRBD1
J gene: TRBJ1-2
clone size: few
V gene: TRBV19

CDR3 DNA: TGTGCCAGCAGCTTAGCGCAGGGGGAGAGAACTGAAGCTTTCTTT
CDR3 protein: CASSLAQGERTEAFF
D gene: TRBD1
J gene: TRBJ1-1
clone size: once
V gene: TRBV7-9

CDR3 DNA: TGTGCCATCAGTGCTATCTCGCCTCCTGCGGAGCAGTTCTTC
CDR3 protein: CAISAISPPAEQFF
D gene: .
J gene: TRBJ2-1
clone size: .
V gene: TRBV10-3

CDR3 DNA: TGTGCCAGCAGCCACGAGGAGAACACTGAAGCTTTCTTT
CDR3 protein: CASSHEENTEAFF
D gene: .
J gene: TRBJ1-1
clone size: .
V gene: TRBV3-1/TRBV3-2

CDR3 DNA: TGTGCCAGCAGTTACGGGGGGGTTGAGACCCAGTACTTC
CDR3 protein: CASSYGGVETQYF
D gene: TRBD2
J gene: TRBJ2-5
clone size: .
V gene: TRBV6-5

CDR3 DNA: TGTGCCAGCGGCCGACAGGGAGGAAACACCATATATTTT
CDR3 protein: CASGRQGGNTIYF
D gene: TRBD1
J gene: TRBJ1-3
clone size: .
V gene: TRBV12-3/TRBV12-4

CDR3 DNA: TGTGCCAGCAGCCCGACAGGGGGAAACACCATATATTTT
CDR3 protein: CASSPTGGNTIYF
D gene: TRBD1
J gene: TRBJ1-3
clone size: .
V gene: TRBV3-1/TRBV3-2

CDR3 DNA: TGTGCCAGCAGCCCAGGGGACAGCTCCTACGAGCAGTACTTC
CDR3 protein: CASSPGDSSYEQYF
D gene: TRBD1
J gene: TRBJ2-7
clone size: .
V gene: TRBV7-9

CDR3 DNA: TGTGCCAGCAATATAAGGGGCCAAGAGACCCAGTACTTC
CDR3 protein: CASNIRGQETQYF
D gene: .
J gene: TRBJ2-5
clone size: .
V gene: TRBV12-3/TRBV12-4

CDR3 DNA: TGTGCCAGCAGCACAGGGGGATGGACTGAAGCTTTCTTT
CDR3 protein: CASSTGGWTEAFF
D gene: TRBD1
J gene: TRBJ1-1
clone size: .
V gene: TRBV6-5

CDR3 DNA: TGTGCCAGCAGTGATTGGCGGGTAGCGGGGGGCTCGAGCTCCTACAATGAGCAGTTCTTC
CDR3 protein: CASSDWRVAGGSSSYNEQFF
D gene: TRBD2
J gene: TRBJ2-1
clone size: .
V gene: TRBV2

CDR3 DNA: TGTGCCAGCAGCTTAGAGGGGGCGGCTAACTATGGCTACACCTTC
CDR3 protein: CASSLEGAANYGYTF
D gene: .
J gene: TRBJ1-2
clone size: few
V gene: TRBV11-2

CDR3 DNA: TGTGCCAGCAGTTCCCCCCAAAGCGGGGCCACAGATACGCAGTATTTT
CDR3 protein: CASSSPQSGATDTQYF
D gene: TRBD2
J gene: TRBJ2-3
clone size: .
V gene: TRBV28

CDR3 DNA: TGTGCCAGCATAAGTGGACAGCTTGAAGCTTTCTTT
CDR3 protein: CASISGQLEAFF
D gene: .
J gene: TRBJ1-1
clone size: .
V gene: TRBV28

CDR3 DNA: TGTGCCAGCAGTAGCCAAAGAGGGACTCCGAGCTCCTATAATTCACCCCTCCACTTT
CDR3 protein: CASSSQRGTPSSYNSPLHF
D gene: .
J gene: TRBJ1-6
clone size: few
V gene: TRBV5-6

CDR3 DNA: TGTGCCAGCAGGCCTCGGACAGGGGTTAATTCACCCCTCCACTTT
CDR3 protein: CASRPRTGVNSPLHF
D gene: TRBD1
J gene: TRBJ1-6
clone size: .
V gene: TRBV6-5

CDR3 DNA: TGTGCCAGCAGCTGGACAGGGGGCGCGTCTCAATTAGAGACCCAGTACTTC
CDR3 protein: CASSWTGGASQLETQYF
D gene: TRBD1
J gene: TRBJ2-5
clone size: .
V gene: TRBV5-5

CDR3 DNA: TGTGCCAGCAGCGTAAGCGGGGGGGCTGGGAATGAGCAGTTCTTC
CDR3 protein: CASSVSGGAGNEQFF
D gene: TRBD2
J gene: TRBJ2-1
clone size: .
V gene: TRBV9

CDR3 DNA: TGTGCCTGGAGTGTCAAAGATACGCAGTATTTT
CDR3 protein: CAWSVKDTQYF
D gene: .
J gene: TRBJ2-3
clone size: .
V gene: TRBV30

CDR3 DNA: TGTGCCAGCAGCGTAGCGGGGGGGGCGAATGGCGAGCAGTACTTC
CDR3 protein: CASSVAGGANGEQYF
D gene: TRBD2
J gene: TRBJ2-7
clone size: .
V gene: TRBV7-3

CDR3 DNA: TGTGCCAGCAGCCAAACAGGGGTCGGTTCACCCCTCCACTTT
CDR3 protein: CASSQTGVGSPLHF
D gene: TRBD1
J gene: TRBJ1-6
clone size: .
V gene: TRBV7-3

CDR3 DNA: TGTGCCAGCAGTTTAGGGGGGACCGGCCGCAGCTATGGCTACACCTTC
CDR3 protein: CASSLGGTGRSYGYTF
D gene: .
J gene: TRBJ1-2
clone size: .
V gene: TRBV28

CDR3 DNA: TGTGCCAGCAGTTCACCTCAGGGGGGCTACACCTTC
CDR3 protein: CASSSPQGGYTF
D gene: .
J gene: TRBJ1-2
clone size: .
V gene: TRBV12-3/TRBV12-4

CDR3 DNA: TGTGCCAGCTCACCTACCGGCAGGGAATACAACACCATATATTTT
CDR3 protein: CASSPTGREYNTIYF
D gene: .
J gene: TRBJ1-3
clone size: .
V gene: TRBV18

CDR3 DNA: TGTGCCAGCAGCTTACCGGGACAGGGCACAGATACGCAGTATTTT
CDR3 protein: CASSLPGQGTDTQYF
D gene: TRBD1
J gene: TRBJ2-3
clone size: .
V gene: TRBV5-6

CDR3 DNA: TGTGCCAGCCGTACAGGGCAAGAGACCCAGTACTTC
CDR3 protein: CASRTGQETQYF
D gene: .
J gene: TRBJ2-5
clone size: .
V gene: TRBV7-9

CDR3 DNA: TGTGCCAGCAGCTTACCGGGACAGGGATTCGGTGAGCAGTTCTTC
CDR3 protein: CASSLPGQGFGEQFF
D gene: TRBD1
J gene: TRBJ2-1
clone size: .
V gene: TRBV7-6

CDR3 DNA: TGTGCCAGCAGTTTATCGAGGGCTTCACCCCTCCACTTT
CDR3 protein: CASSLSRASPLHF
D gene: .
J gene: TRBJ1-6
clone size: .
V gene: TRBV27

CDR3 DNA: TGTGCCAGCAGCTTGCCCCTCCCGGGACAGTTTAATTCACCCCTCCACTTT
CDR3 protein: CASSLPLPGQFNSPLHF
D gene: TRBD1
J gene: TRBJ1-6
clone size: .
V gene: TRBV5-8

CDR3 DNA: TGTGCCAGCAGCTTGCCAGGGGCGGGGGCAGATACGCAGTATTTT
CDR3 protein: CASSLPGAGADTQYF
D gene: .
J gene: TRBJ2-3
clone size: .
V gene: TRBV5-4

CDR3 DNA: TGTGCCAGCAGTTTTAGCGGGGGCCCCGCAGATACGCAGTATTTT
CDR3 protein: CASSFSGGPADTQYF
D gene: TRBD2
J gene: TRBJ2-3
clone size: .
V gene: TRBV27

CDR3 DNA: TGCGCCAGCAGCATTCGGCCGGACAGCTATGTTTTTGGCTACACCTTC
CDR3 protein: CASSIRPDSYVFGYTF
D gene: .
J gene: TRBJ1-2
clone size: .
V gene: TRBV4-1

CDR3 DNA: TGTGCCAGCACCATTGGAGCAGTCAAAGAGACCCAGTACTTC
CDR3 protein: CASTIGAVKETQYF
D gene: .
J gene: TRBJ2-5
clone size: .
V gene: TRBV25-1

CDR3 DNA: TGTGCCAGTGCAAGGGGAAGCAATCAGCCCCAGCATTTT
CDR3 protein: CASARGSNQPQHF
D gene: .
J gene: TRBJ1-5
clone size: .
V gene: TRBV19

CDR3 DNA: TGCAGCGTTGAGGGTTCTGGGACAGGGCCCAGGGACTATGGCTACACCTTC
CDR3 protein: CSVEGSGTGPRDYGYTF
D gene: TRBD1
J gene: TRBJ1-2
clone size: few
V gene: TRBV29-1

CDR3 DNA: TGTGCCACCCACACATGGGAGAATGAAAAACTGTTTTTT
CDR3 protein: CATHTWENEKLFF
D gene: .
J gene: TRBJ1-4
clone size: few
V gene: TRBV2

CDR3 DNA: TGTGCCAGCGGAAAGACAGGGGGGATAATCTACACCTTC
CDR3 protein: CASGKTGGIIYTF
D gene: TRBD1
J gene: TRBJ1-2
clone size: .
V gene: TRBV12-3/TRBV12-4

CDR3 DNA: TGTGCCAGCACCTTGGAGGCAGCGGGGGGGTATGAGCAGTTCTTC
CDR3 protein: CASTLEAAGGYEQFF
D gene: TRBD2
J gene: TRBJ2-1
clone size: .
V gene: TRBV7-2

CDR3 DNA: TGTGCCAGCAGTTCGGGGTACTATGGCTACACCTTC
CDR3 protein: CASSSGYYGYTF
D gene: .
J gene: TRBJ1-2
clone size: .
V gene: TRBV28

CDR3 DNA: TGTGCCAGCAGACTCGGCGGGCGGCTCTATGGCTACACCTTC
CDR3 protein: CASRLGGRLYGYTF
D gene: .
J gene: TRBJ1-2
clone size: few
V gene: TRBV28

CDR3 DNA: TGTGCCTGGAGTAGGGACAGGGAGGGGGCCACCTTC
CDR3 protein: CAWSRDREGATF
D gene: TRBD1
J gene: TRBJ1-2
clone size: .
V gene: TRBV30

CDR3 DNA: TGTGCCAGCAGCTTGGGGACTAGCGGGGGGGCCTACGAGCAGTACTTC
CDR3 protein: CASSLGTSGGAYEQYF
D gene: TRBD2
J gene: TRBJ2-7
clone size: .
V gene: TRBV5-4

CDR3 DNA: TGCAGCGTTGACGGGAGTGCCACCCAGTACTTC
CDR3 protein: CSVDGSATQYF
D gene: .
J gene: TRBJ2-5
clone size: once
V gene: TRBV29-1

CDR3 DNA: TGTGCCACCGAGGACAGGGCTGGAAACACCATATATTTT
CDR3 protein: CATEDRAGNTIYF
D gene: TRBD1
J gene: TRBJ1-3
clone size: .
V gene: TRBV19

CDR3 DNA: TGTGCCAGCGAAAGTGGGGGGATCTTCATTGCTGAAGCTTTCTTT
CDR3 protein: CASESGGIFIAEAFF
D gene: .
J gene: TRBJ1-1
clone size: .
V gene: TRBV5-6

CDR3 DNA: TGTGCCGCGCATGGTGGACAGGGGGTTTATAATTCACCCCTCCACTTT
CDR3 protein: CAAHGGQGVYNSPLHF
D gene: TRBD1
J gene: TRBJ1-6
clone size: .
V gene: TRBV18

CDR3 DNA: TGTGCCAGCAGCTTGGTGGGGAGGGGTGGGAATTCACCCCTCCACTTT
CDR3 protein: CASSLVGRGGNSPLHF
D gene: .
J gene: TRBJ1-6
clone size: .
V gene: TRBV5-4